The 19 T cell receptor beta chains below were found in one sample sequenced in a study of T cells after yellow fever vaccination. A single record per CDR3 protein comes from TCRdb applying MiXCR to the 5' RACE reads. The data show approximately 610,000 distinct CDR3 sequences, 17% seen once. The sequenced sample was PBMCs, obtained 5 days after the first yellow fever vaccination. Source of these receptors: a man aged 18 to 30 who received the YFV17D yellow fever vaccine.

This clonotype was detected only a few times. Relative to the germline gene, one junction end is altered; a read error may explain this. In DNA form, the CDR3 reads TGTGCCAGCAGTGAGTCCCGGGACAGGGCCTTCTCCTACGAGCAGTACTTC. Encoded protein: CASSESRDRAFSYEQYF. The chain carries TRBV10-3 and TRBJ2-7; 9 bases agree with TRBD1. There are 17 residues in the CDR3. Germline V gives CDR1 ENHRY, CDR2 SYGVKD.

The V and J genes are TRBV29-1 and TRBJ2-5; D gene uncertain. V lost 5 bases and J lost 2, with 9 bases in between. The CDR3 has 12 amino acids. Germline-derived CDR1 and CDR2 are SQVTM and ANQGSEA. CDR3 sequence reads: CSVQTVQETQYF. CDR3 nucleotides: TGCAGCGTTCAGACGGTTCAAGAGACCCAGTACTTC.

The J gene is TRBJ2-3, the V gene TRBV2, with TRBD2 matching 8 bases. J lost 2 bases, V lost 5 bases, and 6 bases had no gene match. Germline V gene data show CDR1 as SNHLY and CDR2 as FYNNEI. The length of the CDR3 is 15 residues. The CDR3 nucleotides are TGTGCCAGCAGTCCTGGACTAGCAGACACAGATACGCAGTATTTT. This codes for CASSPGLADTDTQYF.

J is TRBJ1-6 and V is TRBV4-1; 7 bases map to TRBD1. CDR1 MGHRA and CDR2 YSYEKL come from the germline V gene. V dropped 0 bases and J dropped 2; count of bases not matched to a gene: 7. This CDR3 contains 18 residues. CDR3 amino acids: CASSQDLDRAAYNSPLHF. The DNA of the CDR3 is TGCGCCAGCAGCCAAGATCTCGACAGGGCGGCCTATAATTCACCCCTCCACTTT.

Regarding this clonotype: Its ends do not fully match the called genes, so a read error is possible. This sequence joins TRBV9 and TRBJ2-3, with D tentatively TRBD1 or TRBD2 (5 bases each). Per the germline V gene, CDR1 is SGDLS and CDR2 is YYNGEE. The length of the CDR3 is 17 residues. This CDR3 is CSSSPYGGRGRTDTQYF. The CDR3, as DNA: TGTTCCAGCAGCCCATATGGGGGAAGAGGGCGCACAGATACGCAGTATTTT.

This clonotype was seen more than once but under ten times. The chain joins TRBV9 to TRBJ2-3; a weak D match, TRBD2 (6 bases). Germline V gives CDR1 SGDLS, CDR2 YYNGEE. The CDR3 spans 15 residues. V was pared by 2 bases and J by 2 bases, with 12 bases between. The CDR3 bases are TGTGCCAGCAGCGTGACCGGGACTCACACAGATACGCAGTATTTT. The encoded protein is CASSVTGTHTDTQYF.

This clonotype was seen more than once but under ten times. CDR3 region: CASSLGPGDSAFF. CDR3 in DNA: TGTGCCAGCAGCTTAGGTCCAGGGGACTCGGCTTTCTTT. This chain uses TRBV7-9 with TRBJ1-1; TRBD1 is a possible D gene (6 bases). This CDR3 has 13 amino acids. Germline lookup yields CDR1 SEHNR and CDR2 FQNEAQ (reference sequence). Trimming stripped 1 base from V and 11 bases from J, with 14 bases between.

This chain connects TRBV20-1 to TRBJ2-1; TRBD1 agrees at 7 bases. Germline trimming cut 7 bases from V and 4 bases from J; bases unmatched to any gene: 7. The CDR3 is made up of 13 amino acids. From germline, CDR1 is DFQATT and CDR2 SNEGSKA (reference sequence). CDR3 in DNA: TGCAGTGTCGAGGGGGCGCAGTACAATGAGCAGTTCTTC. The encoded protein is CSVEGAQYNEQFF.

This clonotype was counted a single time. The chain uses TRBV7-9 and TRBJ2-7; no reliable D call. Germline values: CDR1 SEHNR, CDR2 FQNEAQ (reference sequence). V lost 1 base, J lost 2 bases, and 6 bases lay in between. This CDR3 is 13 amino acids long. The CDR3 DNA sequence: TGTGCCAGCAGCTTAGAGTTGACCTACGAGCAGTACTTC. Translation gives CASSLELTYEQYF.

This clonotype was seen more than once but under ten times. The V and J genes are TRBV29-1 and TRBJ1-5, with TRBD1 identical over 7 bases. V lost 6 bases, J lost 0 bases, and 11 bases stayed unmatched. Germline loops: CDR1 SQVTM, CDR2 ANQGSEA. The CDR3 consists of 16 residues. CDR3 in DNA: TGCAGCGTGTGTCGACAGGGTTTGAGTAGCAATCAGCCCCAGCATTTT. It encodes CSVCRQGLSSNQPQHF.

This clonotype was observed a few times. The J gene is TRBJ1-5, the V gene TRBV20-1, with a weak D call TRBD1 (5 bases). Germline V gives CDR1 DFQATT, CDR2 SNEGSKA (reference sequence). There are 16 residues in the CDR3. Trimming stripped 0 bases from V and 0 bases from J, with 12 bases between. This CDR3 reads CSARDVGANSNQPQHF. The CDR3 DNA reads TGCAGTGCTAGAGATGTAGGGGCCAATAGCAATCAGCCCCAGCATTTT.

This clonotype has a handful of counts. V and J are TRBV5-1 and TRBJ2-3; 10 positions agree with TRBD2. Germline V gene sequence: CDR1 SGHRS, CDR2 YFSETQ. This CDR3 contains 16 residues. Trimming removed 6 bases from V and 0 bases from J; junction bases left unmatched: 7. The CDR3 DNA reads TGCGCCAGCACTTACGGACTAGCGGATAGCACAGATACGCAGTATTTT. Protein product: CASTYGLADSTDTQYF.

The CDR3 here is CASSWRWGFGEAFF. The CDR3 coding sequence is TGTGCCAGCAGCTGGAGATGGGGGTTCGGGGAAGCTTTCTTT. The chain links TRBV7-8 to TRBJ1-1; tentatively, D is TRBD1 (5 bases). Germline values: CDR1 SGHVS, CDR2 FQNEAQ. V was cut by 4 bases and J by 8 bases, with 17 bases left in between. The CDR3 sequence is 14 residues long.

There are many counts of this clonotype. The rearrangement links TRBV7-2 to TRBJ2-5, with D possibly matching TRBD1 (5 bases). CDR3 size: 13 residues. V lost 5 bases and J lost 4, with 11 bases in between. CDR1 and CDR2 from the germline V gene are SGHTA and FQGNSA. CDR3 loop: CASSPGYSETQYF. The CDR3 nucleotides are TGTGCCAGCAGCCCAGGGTATTCAGAGACCCAGTACTTC.

This clonotype was counted only a few times. The chain combines TRBV5-6 with TRBJ1-2; 7 bases map to TRBD1. Germline V gene sequence: CDR1 SGHDT, CDR2 YYEEEE. This CDR3 is 15 amino acids long. With V trimmed by 4 bases and J by 4 bases, 10 bases remained unmatched. CDR3 loop: CASSHWDRDVYGYTF. The CDR3, as DNA: TGTGCCAGCAGCCACTGGGACAGAGATGTCTATGGCTACACCTTC.

In its sample, this clonotype was seen a few times. This chain uses TRBV28 with TRBJ2-6; D might be TRBD1 (6 bases). This CDR3 has 17 residues. Trimming took 6 bases from V and 0 from J, leaving 15 bases between them. CDR1 MDHEN and CDR2 SYDVKM come from the germline V gene. CDR3 in amino acids: CASRSGTPLSGANVLTF. DNA for the CDR3: TGTGCCAGCAGGTCCGGGACACCCCTCTCTGGGGCCAACGTCCTGACTTTC.

The CDR3: CASSLDLGTTPYNEQFF. CDR3 DNA sequence: TGTGCCAGCAGCTTGGACCTGGGGACTACCCCCTACAATGAGCAGTTCTTC. The chain combines TRBV5-4 with TRBJ2-1; TRBD2 matches 7 bases. Germline V CDR1 and CDR2: SGHNT, YYREEE (reference sequence). This CDR3 contains 17 residues. J was trimmed by 2 bases and V by 0 bases; bases with no gene match: 8. Variable domain in full (rest from reference TRBV5-4 and TRBJ2-1): ETGVTQSPTHLIKTRGQQVTLRCSSQSGHNTVSWYQQALGQGPQFIFQYYREEENGRGNFPPRFSGLQFPNYSSELNVNALELDDSALYLCASSLDLGTTPYNEQFFGPGTRLTVL.

The rearrangement joins TRBV18 to TRBJ1-2, with unresolved D. Trimming left V 4 bases short and J 0 bases short, with 6 bases between. This CDR3 has 13 amino acids. The germline V gene encodes CDR1 KGHSH and CDR2 LQKENI. The CDR3 region has the DNA TGTGCCAGCTCACTTCCTTCTAACTATGGCTACACCTTC. Amino acid sequence: CASSLPSNYGYTF.

This clonotype was counted between two and nine times. V gene TRBV30 combines with J gene TRBJ1-1; tentative D call: TRBD1 (6 bases). CDR1 is GTSNPN, CDR2 SVGIG, per germline (reference sequence). This CDR3 spans 13 amino acids. V was cut by 0 bases and J by 10 bases, with 15 bases left in between. The chain's CDR3 is CAWSVEGVGRAFF. The CDR3 DNA is TGTGCCTGGAGTGTAGAGGGGGTGGGCAGAGCTTTCTTT.